The 26 T cell receptor beta chains below were found in one sample sequenced in a study of cytomegalovirus exposure and HLA in healthy donors. The study ran its PCR with 60 Vbeta and 13 Jbeta primers. Clones were sequenced by immunoSEQ multiplex PCR, and TCRdb holds only the in-frame ones, with some missing. This listing includes 110,000 to 150,000 clones. Sequenced material: PBMCs. Receptors originate from a male donor in good health and CMV-seronegative.

This chain uses TRBV6-6 with TRBJ1-4, with 9 bases lining up with TRBD1. CDR1 and CDR2 from the germline V gene are MNHNY and SVGAGI (reference sequence). This CDR3 comprises 15 residues. Trimming at V came to 0 bases and at J to 10 bases, leaving 6 bases not matched to a gene. The CDR3 sequence: CASSYSTGGDGKLFF. As DNA, the CDR3 is TGTGCCAGCAGTTACTCAACAGGGGGCGATGGAAAACTGTTTTTT.

V gene TRBV7-8 combines with J gene TRBJ1-5, with a tentative D call TRBD1 (6 bases). There are 14 residues in the CDR3. The V gene's germline CDR1 is SGHVS and CDR2 FQNEAQ. Trimming left V 6 bases short and J 5 bases short, with 14 bases between. CDR3 region: CASSGSQGYQPQHF. CDR3 in DNA: TGTGCCAGCAGTGGATCTCAGGGGTATCAGCCCCAGCATTTT.

The DNA for the CDR3 is TGTGCCTGGAGTGCCCCCTTGGATACGCAGTATTTT. As protein: CAWSAPLDTQYF. The chain has TRBV30 and TRBJ2-3; D remains ambiguous. The CDR3 sequence is 12 residues long. The V end was cut by 1 base, the J end by 6 bases, with 8 bases between. The germline gives CDR1 GTSNPN, CDR2 SVGIG (reference sequence). The variable domain in full, completed from reference TRBV30 and TRBJ2-3, reads SQTIHQWPATLVQPVGSPLSLECTVEGTSNPNLYWYRQAAGRGLQLLFYSVGIGQISSEVPQNLSASRPQDRQFILSSKKLLLSDSGFYLCAWSAPLDTQYFGPGTRLTVL.

As concerns this clone: Other nucleotide sequences in the sample specify the same CDR3. In nucleotides, the CDR3 is TGTGCCAGCAGTCCCGACAGGGCAAGCTCCTACGAGCAGTACTTC. Translating it yields CASSPDRASSYEQYF. This sequence joins TRBV6-5 and TRBJ2-7; 7 nucleotides agree with TRBD1. The CDR3 runs to 15 residues. V dropped 5 bases and J dropped 0; count of bases not matched to a gene: 7. CDR1 and CDR2 (germline): MNHEY, SVGAGI.

The chain is built from TRBV5-1 and TRBJ1-4; 9 bases are shared with TRBD1. The V and J ends lost 5 bases and 0 bases, in that order; junction bases with no gene match: 5. Per germline, CDR1 SGHRS and CDR2 YFSETQ. The CDR3 has 16 amino acids. CDR3 nucleotides: TGCGCCAGCAGACCTGACAGGGGGGCAACTAATGAAAAACTGTTTTTT. Translating it yields CASRPDRGATNEKLFF.

The chain has TRBV7-3 and TRBJ1-1; TRBD1 might be the D (5 bases). Trimming left V 2 bases short and J 1 base short, with 5 bases between. Per germline, CDR1 SGHTA and CDR2 FQGTGA. CDR3 length: 13 residues. The CDR3 spells CASSLDRNTEAFF. As DNA, the CDR3 is TGTGCCAGCAGCTTAGACAGGAACACTGAAGCTTTCTTT. Supplemented by reference TRBV7-3 and TRBJ1-1, the full variable domain reads GAGVSQTPSNKVTEKGKYVELRCDPISGHTALYWYRQSLGQGPEFLIYFQGTGAADDSGLPNDRFFAVRPEGSVSTLKIQRTERGDSAVYLCASSLDRNTEAFFGQGTRLTVV.

The chain combines TRBV5-1 with TRBJ2-7; 7 bases fit TRBD1. J lost 4 bases, V lost 0 bases, and 4 bases had no gene match. The CDR3 contains 14 residues. The germline gives CDR1 SGHRS, CDR2 YFSETQ. CDR3 sequence reads: CASSLVGQKYEQYF. CDR3 DNA sequence: TGCGCCAGCAGCTTGGTGGGACAGAAATACGAGCAGTACTTC. Full variable domain (missing parts from reference TRBV5-1 and TRBJ2-7): KAGVTQTPRYLIKTRGQQVTLSCSPISGHRSVSWYQQTPGQGLQFLFEYFSETQRNKGNFPGRFSGRQFSNSRSEMNVSTLELGDSALYLCASSLVGQKYEQYFGPGTRLTVT.

The V gene is TRBV11-1, the J gene TRBJ1-1; D remains unclear. The CDR3 has 13 amino acids. V was pared by 3 bases and J by 1 base, with 6 bases between. CDR1 is SGHAT, CDR2 FQDESV, per germline (reference sequence). The CDR3 coding sequence is TGTGCCAGCAGCTTCGGTAGGAACACTGAAGCTTTCTTT. It encodes CASSFGRNTEAFF. The full variable domain, rest sourced from reference TRBV11-1 and TRBJ1-1, is EAEVAQSPRYKITEKSQAVAFWCDPISGHATLYWYRQILGQGPELLVQFQDESVVDDSQLPKDRFSAERLKGVDSTLKIQPAELGDSAMYLCASSFGRNTEAFFGQGTRLTVV.

The chain joins TRBV28 to TRBJ2-7, with TRBD1 identical over 9 bases. Per germline, CDR1 MDHEN and CDR2 SYDVKM. The CDR3 runs to 13 residues. Losses at the gene ends were 8 bases for V and 3 bases for J; bases not matched to a gene: 5. In DNA form, the CDR3 reads TGTGCCAGCCGGACAGGGGCCTTCTACGAGCAGTACTTC. As protein: CASRTGAFYEQYF.

V is TRBV7-8 and J is TRBJ1-2; 7 bases are shared with TRBD1. The CDR3 loop spans 18 amino acids. After removal of 5 bases from V and 0 bases from J, the junction contained 15 bases not matched to a gene. Germline V gene sequence: CDR1 SGHVS, CDR2 FQNEAQ. CDR3 nucleotides: TGTGCCAGCAGCCTAGGGGGCCAACTGGGAGGAACTAACTATGGCTACACCTTC. Its translation is CASSLGGQLGGTNYGYTF. The full variable domain, with the rest looked up from reference TRBV7-8 and TRBJ1-2, is GAGVSQSPRYKVAKRGQDVALRCDPISGHVSLFWYQQALGQGPEFLTYFQNEAQLDKSGLPSDRFFAERPEGSVSTLKIQRTQQEDSAVYLCASSLGGQLGGTNYGYTFGSGTRLTVV.

The CDR3 coding sequence is TGTGCCAGCGAGCATGGGCGGGCCAATTCACCCCTCCACTTT. Translation gives CASEHGRANSPLHF. The V gene is TRBV25-1, the J gene TRBJ1-6; D ambiguous. V was cut by 8 bases and J by 7 bases, with 15 bases left in between. Germline CDR1 is MGHDK and CDR2 is SYGVNS. This CDR3 has 14 residues. Full variable domain (outside the CDR3, taken from reference TRBV25-1 and TRBJ1-6): EADIYQTPRYLVIGTGKKITLECSQTMGHDKMYWYQQDPGMELHLIHYSYGVNSTEKGDLSSESTVSRIRTEHFPLTLESARPSHTSQYLCASEHGRANSPLHFGNGTRLTVT.

The chain combines TRBV5-6 with TRBJ1-2; possible D gene TRBD1, 6 bases. This CDR3 region has 17 residues. CDR1 is SGHDT and CDR2 is YYEEEE in the germline V gene. V lost 2 bases, J lost 1 base, and 18 bases lay in between. CDR3 loop: CASSFVQGSGINYGYTF. CDR3 nucleotides: TGTGCCAGCAGCTTCGTACAGGGAAGCGGGATTAACTATGGCTACACCTTC.

This rearrangement joins TRBV19 to TRBJ2-1; D remains ambiguous. Germline loops: CDR1 LNHDA, CDR2 SQIVND (reference sequence). V gave up 1 base and J gave up 3 bases, with 7 bases separating them. CDR3 length: 14 amino acids. CDR3 region: CASSIGLFYNEQFF. CDR3 coding DNA: TGTGCCAGTAGTATAGGTCTTTTCTACAATGAGCAGTTCTTC.

This rearrangement joins TRBV27 to TRBJ2-1; 9 bases agree with TRBD2. The CDR3 has 13 amino acids. The V gene's germline CDR1 is MNHEY and CDR2 SMNVEV (reference sequence). The junction had 5 bases not matched to a gene; V was cut back by 1 base and J by 13 bases. The CDR3: CASSLWRGGDQFF. The CDR3 DNA sequence: TGTGCCAGCAGTTTATGGCGGGGGGGGGACCAGTTCTTC.

The rearrangement joins TRBV5-1 to TRBJ2-5, with 8 bases fitting TRBD2. CDR3 size: 14 residues. Germline CDR1 is SGHRS and CDR2 is YFSETQ. V shed 4 bases and J 3 bases; nucleotides not matched to a gene: 5. CDR3 residues: CASSQSGGKETQYF. As DNA, the CDR3 is TGCGCCAGCAGCCAGAGCGGGGGAAAAGAGACCCAGTACTTC.

DNA of the CDR3: TGTGCCAGCTCACCACCTCGTGCAGGAGAGCAGTTCTTC. This translates into CASSPPRAGEQFF. The genes are TRBV18 and TRBJ2-1, with D unclear. The V and J ends lost 0 bases and 10 bases respectively, with 10 bases between them. The CDR3 loop spans 13 amino acids. The germline CDR1 and CDR2 sequences are KGHSH and LQKENI.

The rearrangement links TRBV6-6 to TRBJ2-3, with 10 bases fitting TRBD2. V shed 5 bases and J 2 bases; nucleotides not matched to a gene: 4. Germline CDR1 is MNHNY and CDR2 is SVGAGI (reference sequence). The CDR3 runs 15 residues. CDR3 in amino acids: CASSLTSGTTDTQYF. The CDR3 nucleotides are TGTGCCAGCAGTCTCACTAGCGGGACCACAGATACGCAGTATTTT.

This chain joins TRBV4-2 and TRBJ2-7; the match to TRBD2 covers 7 bases. CDR3 length: 19 residues. Germline trimming cut 0 bases from V and 4 bases from J; bases unmatched to any gene: 18. The germline V gene has CDR1 LGHNA and CDR2 YNFKEQ. CDR3 nucleotide sequence: TGTGCCAGCAGCCAAGATGCCCTCCCAGGCGGGGGAAGCTCATACGAGCAGTACTTC. The encoded protein is CASSQDALPGGGSSYEQYF.

The chain is built from TRBV28 and TRBJ1-2; no clear D. This CDR3 spans 16 amino acids. The ends were cut back, 1 base at V and 3 bases at J, with 15 bases in the middle. Germline values: CDR1 MDHEN, CDR2 SYDVKM. The CDR3 loop is CASSLSGAAIYYGYTF. CDR3 bases: TGTGCCAGCAGTTTATCTGGAGCCGCAATCTACTATGGCTACACCTTC.

This chain connects TRBV30 to TRBJ1-2; TRBD1 agrees at 8 bases. Germline V gene lookup returns CDR1 GTSNPN and CDR2 SVGIG (reference sequence). This CDR3 comprises 12 residues. The V gene end was trimmed by 3 bases and the J gene end by 5 bases; junction bases not matched to a gene: 2. The chain's CDR3 is CAWSTGGYGYTF. As DNA, the CDR3 is TGTGCCTGGAGCACAGGGGGATATGGCTACACCTTC.

The CDR3 DNA sequence: TGTGCCAGCAGCCTCCGGACAGGGGTGGACACCGGGGAGCTGTTTTTT. It encodes CASSLRTGVDTGELFF. The chain is built from TRBV9 and TRBJ2-2; 9 bases match TRBD1. V was clipped by 4 bases and J by 3 bases; unmatched bases: 7. The CDR3 extends over 16 amino acids. Germline values: CDR1 SGDLS, CDR2 YYNGEE.

Here the CDR3 DNA reads TGTGCCAGCTCACCAGCGCGGGGGGGCACGGAGGAGCAGTACTTC. Translating it yields CASSPARGGTEEQYF. The chain is built from TRBV18 and TRBJ2-7, with 9 bases aligning to TRBD2. Per germline, CDR1 KGHSH and CDR2 LQKENI. The CDR3 contains 15 residues. After removal of 2 bases from V and 7 bases from J, the junction contained 9 bases not matched to a gene.

The chain uses TRBV7-8 and TRBJ2-2, with 8 nucleotides matching TRBD1. The CDR3 length is 15 residues. V was pared by 4 bases and J by 4 bases, with 5 bases of the junction left unmatched. Germline V gives CDR1 SGHVS, CDR2 FQNEAQ. CDR3 region: CASSSWTGITGELFF. CDR3 bases: TGTGCCAGCAGCTCCTGGACAGGGATCACCGGGGAGCTGTTTTTT. Combining the CDR3 with reference TRBV7-8 and TRBJ2-2 gives the whole variable domain GAGVSQSPRYKVAKRGQDVALRCDPISGHVSLFWYQQALGQGPEFLTYFQNEAQLDKSGLPSDRFFAERPEGSVSTLKIQRTQQEDSAVYLCASSSWTGITGELFFGEGSRLTVL.

The chain carries TRBV9 and TRBJ1-1; a possible D gene is TRBD1 (5 bases). The CDR3 contains 16 residues. V lost 2 bases and J 1 base, leaving 15 bases between the germline ends. Germline CDR1 is SGDLS and CDR2 is YYNGEE. CDR3 bases: TGTGCCAGCAGCGTCACATCTTGGACACCGAACACTGAAGCTTTCTTT. It encodes CASSVTSWTPNTEAFF.

The chain has TRBV6-5 and TRBJ2-7; D remains unclear. In germline, CDR1 is MNHEY, CDR2 SVGAGI. V lost 3 bases and J 0 bases, leaving 6 bases between the germline ends. This CDR3 has 13 amino acids. The CDR3 coding sequence is TGTGCCAGCAGTTATTTATCCTCCTACGAGCAGTACTTC. The encoded protein is CASSYLSSYEQYF.

The chain couples TRBV18 to TRBJ2-1, with 11 bases that match TRBD2. Germline V lookup: CDR1 KGHSH, CDR2 LQKENI. The CDR3 length is 17 residues. V was pared by 1 base and J by 5 bases, with 7 bases of the junction left unmatched. In nucleotides, the CDR3 is TGTGCCAGCTCACCACGTCCGGGGACTAGCGGTGACAATGAGCAGTTCTTC. Translating gives CASSPRPGTSGDNEQFF.